This entry features one T cell receptor beta chain sequence. What it binds is unknown. This entry belongs to a study of T cell responses to AZD1222 COVID-19 vaccine. Study-wide points: White British people made up most donors, females outnumbered males, and clonal diversity was possibly underestimated. Elevations in Spike-specific TCR breadth and depth followed administration of two AZD1222 doses. Baseline seropositivity characterized only a handful of AZD1222 recipients. Reportedly, nearly half of unique spike TCRs recognized epitopes outside B.1.351/B.1.1.7 mutations.

Generated by immunoSEQ multiplex PCR, the TCRdb table keeps only in-frame clones and is missing some. The sample lists some 190,000 clones, around 92% seen once, with over 1% in the top ten. The CDR3 contains 14 residues. Germline CDR1 is SNHLY and CDR2 is FYNNEI. The origin of this receptor is an adult in good health. The specimen was peripheral blood, collected on day 0 of AZD1222 vaccination. The genes are TRBV2 and TRBJ2-1, with 8 bases identical to TRBD2. The CDR3 loop is CASRSGVSYNEQFF. CDR3 sequence (DNA): TGTGCTAGCCGTAGCGGGGTTTCCTACAATGAGCAGTTCTTC.